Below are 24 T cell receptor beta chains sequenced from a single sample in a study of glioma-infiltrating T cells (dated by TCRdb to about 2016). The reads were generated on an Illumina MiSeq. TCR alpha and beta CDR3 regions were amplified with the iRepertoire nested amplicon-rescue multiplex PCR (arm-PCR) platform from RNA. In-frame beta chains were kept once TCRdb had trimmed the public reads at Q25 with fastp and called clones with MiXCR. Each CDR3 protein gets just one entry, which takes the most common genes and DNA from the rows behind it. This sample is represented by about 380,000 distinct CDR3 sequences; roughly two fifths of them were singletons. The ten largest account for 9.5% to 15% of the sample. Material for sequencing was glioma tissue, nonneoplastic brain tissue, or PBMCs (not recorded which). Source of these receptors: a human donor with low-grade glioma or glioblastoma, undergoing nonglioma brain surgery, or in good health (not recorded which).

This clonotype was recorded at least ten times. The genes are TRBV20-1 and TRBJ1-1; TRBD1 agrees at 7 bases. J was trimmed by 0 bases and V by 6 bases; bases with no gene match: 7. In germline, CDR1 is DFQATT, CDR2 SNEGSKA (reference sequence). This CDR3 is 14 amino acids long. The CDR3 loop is CSANKGALNTEAFF. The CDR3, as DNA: TGCAGTGCAAACAAGGGGGCCCTGAACACTGAAGCTTTCTTT.

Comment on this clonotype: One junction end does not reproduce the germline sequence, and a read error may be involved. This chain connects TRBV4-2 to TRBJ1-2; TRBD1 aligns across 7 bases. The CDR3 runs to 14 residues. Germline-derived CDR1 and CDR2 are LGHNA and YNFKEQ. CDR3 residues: CASSQGTVDYGHTF. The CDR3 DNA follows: TGTGCCAGCAGCCAGGGGACAGTAGACTATGGCCACACCTTC.

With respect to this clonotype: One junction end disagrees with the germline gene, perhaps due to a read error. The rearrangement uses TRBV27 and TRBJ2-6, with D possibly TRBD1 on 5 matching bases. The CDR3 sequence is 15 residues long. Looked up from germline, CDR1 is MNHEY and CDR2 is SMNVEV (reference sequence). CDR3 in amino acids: CASRIQQSGANVMTF. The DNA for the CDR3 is TGTGCCAGCAGGATTCAGCAATCTGGGGCCAACGTCATGACTTTC.

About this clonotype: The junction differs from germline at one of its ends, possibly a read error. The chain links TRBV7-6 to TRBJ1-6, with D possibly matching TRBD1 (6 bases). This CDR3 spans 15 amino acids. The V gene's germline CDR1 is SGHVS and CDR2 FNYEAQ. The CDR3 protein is CASSLAAGVGSHLHF. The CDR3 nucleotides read TGTGCTAGCAGCTTAGCGGCAGGGGTCGGTTCACACCTCCACTTT.

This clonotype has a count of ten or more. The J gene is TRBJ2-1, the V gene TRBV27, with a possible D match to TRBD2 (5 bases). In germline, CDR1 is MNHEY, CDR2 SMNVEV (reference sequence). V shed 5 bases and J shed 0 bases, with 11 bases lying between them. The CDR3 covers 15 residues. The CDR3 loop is CASSPRRVSYNEQFF. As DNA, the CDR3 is TGTGCCAGCAGTCCCCGGCGGGTCTCCTACAATGAGCAGTTCTTC.

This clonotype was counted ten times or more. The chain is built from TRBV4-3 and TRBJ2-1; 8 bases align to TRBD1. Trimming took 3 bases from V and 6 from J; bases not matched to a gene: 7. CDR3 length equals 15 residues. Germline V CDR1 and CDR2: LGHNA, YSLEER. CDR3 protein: CASSHPTGEINEQFF. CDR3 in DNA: TGCGCCAGCAGCCACCCGACAGGGGAAATCAATGAGCAGTTCTTC.

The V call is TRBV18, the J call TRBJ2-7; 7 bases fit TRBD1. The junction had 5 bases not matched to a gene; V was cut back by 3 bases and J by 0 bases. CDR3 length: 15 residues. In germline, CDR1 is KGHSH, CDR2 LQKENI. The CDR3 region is CASSPDRASSYEQYF. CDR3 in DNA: TGTGCCAGCTCACCTGACAGGGCGAGCTCCTACGAGCAGTACTTC.

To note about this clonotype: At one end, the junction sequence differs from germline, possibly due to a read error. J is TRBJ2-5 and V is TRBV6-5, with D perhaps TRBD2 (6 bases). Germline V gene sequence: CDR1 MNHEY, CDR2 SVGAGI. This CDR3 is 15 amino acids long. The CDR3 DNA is TGTGCCAGCAGCACAACCACCTTTAGCGGAGAGACCCGGTACTTC. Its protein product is CASSTTTFSGETRYF.

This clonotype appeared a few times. The DNA of the CDR3 is TGCAGTGCTCTATCCGTGCAACAAAACACCGGGGAGCTGTTTTTT. This translates into CSALSVQQNTGELFF. The chain links TRBV20-1 to TRBJ2-2; D gene ambiguous. CDR1 and CDR2 from the germline V gene are DFQATT and SNEGSKA (reference sequence). V lost 5 bases and J 2 bases, leaving 15 bases between the germline ends. The CDR3 consists of 15 residues.

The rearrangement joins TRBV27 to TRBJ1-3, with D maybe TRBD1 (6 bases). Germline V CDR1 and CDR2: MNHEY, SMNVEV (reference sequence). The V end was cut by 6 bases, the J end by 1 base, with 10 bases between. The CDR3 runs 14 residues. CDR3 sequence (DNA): TGTGCCAGCAGAAAACAGGGTTCTGGAAACACCATATATTTT. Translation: CASRKQGSGNTIYF.

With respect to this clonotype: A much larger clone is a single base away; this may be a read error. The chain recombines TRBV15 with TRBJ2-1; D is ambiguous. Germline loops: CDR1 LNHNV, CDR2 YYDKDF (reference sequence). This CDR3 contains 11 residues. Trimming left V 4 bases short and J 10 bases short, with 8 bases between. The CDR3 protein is CATSNRYEQFF. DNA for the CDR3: TGTGCCACCAGCAACCGCTACGAGCAGTTCTTC. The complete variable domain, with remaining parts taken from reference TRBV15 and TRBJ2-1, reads DAMVIQNPRYQVTQFGKPVTLSCSQTLNHNVMYWYQQKSSQAPKLLFHYYDKDFNNEADTPDNFQSRRPNTSFCFLDIRSPGLGDTAMYLCATSNRYEQFFGPGTRLTVL.

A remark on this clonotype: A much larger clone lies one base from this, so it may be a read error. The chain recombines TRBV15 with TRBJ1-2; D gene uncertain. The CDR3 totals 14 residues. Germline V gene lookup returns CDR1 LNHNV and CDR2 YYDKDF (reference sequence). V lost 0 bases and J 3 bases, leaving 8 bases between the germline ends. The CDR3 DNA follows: TGTGCCACCAGCAGAGATTGGGCGTACTATGGCTACACCTTC. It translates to CATSRDWAYYGYTF.

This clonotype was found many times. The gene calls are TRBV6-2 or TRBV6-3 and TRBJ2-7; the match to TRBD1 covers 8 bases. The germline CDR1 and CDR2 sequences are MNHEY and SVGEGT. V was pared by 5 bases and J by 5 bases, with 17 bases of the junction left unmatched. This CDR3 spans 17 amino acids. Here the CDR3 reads CASSPRTGPTPLDEQYF. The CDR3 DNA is TGTGCCAGCAGTCCCCGGACAGGGCCGACCCCTTTGGACGAGCAGTACTTC.

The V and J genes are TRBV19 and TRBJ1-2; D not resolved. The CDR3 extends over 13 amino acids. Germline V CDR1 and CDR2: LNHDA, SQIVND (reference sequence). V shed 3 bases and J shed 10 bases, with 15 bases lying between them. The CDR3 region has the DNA TGTGCCAGTAGTATTCTGGTTCCGGGCGACTACACCTTC. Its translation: CASSILVPGDYTF.

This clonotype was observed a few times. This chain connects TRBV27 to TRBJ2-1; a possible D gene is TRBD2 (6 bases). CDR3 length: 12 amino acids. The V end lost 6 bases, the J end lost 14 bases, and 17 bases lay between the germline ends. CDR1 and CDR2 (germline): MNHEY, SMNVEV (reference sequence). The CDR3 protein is CASSRNRRAEFF. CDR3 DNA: TGTGCCAGCAGCCGCAACCGGAGGGCCGAGTTCTTC.

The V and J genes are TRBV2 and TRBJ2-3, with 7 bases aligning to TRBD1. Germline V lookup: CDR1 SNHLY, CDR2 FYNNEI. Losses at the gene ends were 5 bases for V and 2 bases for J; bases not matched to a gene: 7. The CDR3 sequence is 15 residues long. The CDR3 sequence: CASSWAGTDTDTQYF. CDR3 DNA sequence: TGTGCCAGCAGTTGGGCTGGGACAGACACAGATACGCAGTATTTT.

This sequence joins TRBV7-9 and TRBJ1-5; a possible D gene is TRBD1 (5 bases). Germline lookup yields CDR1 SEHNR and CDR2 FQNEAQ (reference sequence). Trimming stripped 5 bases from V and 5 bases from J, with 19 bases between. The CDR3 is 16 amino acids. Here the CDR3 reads CASSTGGGAEDQPQHF. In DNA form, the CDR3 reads TGTGCCAGCAGCACGGGGGGAGGGGCTGAGGATCAGCCCCAGCATTTT.

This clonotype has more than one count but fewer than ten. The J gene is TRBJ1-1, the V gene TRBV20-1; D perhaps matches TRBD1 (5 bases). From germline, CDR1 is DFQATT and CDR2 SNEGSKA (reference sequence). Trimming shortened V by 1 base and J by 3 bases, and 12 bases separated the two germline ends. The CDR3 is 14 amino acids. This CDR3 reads CSARGELGDTEAFF. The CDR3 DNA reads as TGCAGTGCTAGAGGGGAGTTAGGGGACACTGAAGCTTTCTTT.

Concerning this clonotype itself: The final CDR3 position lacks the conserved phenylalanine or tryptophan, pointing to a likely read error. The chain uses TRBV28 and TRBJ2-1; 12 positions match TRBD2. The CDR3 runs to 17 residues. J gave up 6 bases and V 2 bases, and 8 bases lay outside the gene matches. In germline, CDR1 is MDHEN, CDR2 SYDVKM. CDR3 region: CASSLRGTSGLSNEQFL. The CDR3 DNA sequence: TGTGCCAGCAGTTTAAGGGGGACTAGCGGGTTATCCAATGAGCAGTTCTTA.

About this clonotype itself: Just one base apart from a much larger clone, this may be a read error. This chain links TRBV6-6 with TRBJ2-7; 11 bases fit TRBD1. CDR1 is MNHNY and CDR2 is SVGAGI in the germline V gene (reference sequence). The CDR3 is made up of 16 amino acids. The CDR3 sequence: CASSYSRDRGSYDQYF. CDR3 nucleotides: TGTGCCAGCAGTTACTCGAGGGACAGGGGGTCCTACGACCAGTACTTC.

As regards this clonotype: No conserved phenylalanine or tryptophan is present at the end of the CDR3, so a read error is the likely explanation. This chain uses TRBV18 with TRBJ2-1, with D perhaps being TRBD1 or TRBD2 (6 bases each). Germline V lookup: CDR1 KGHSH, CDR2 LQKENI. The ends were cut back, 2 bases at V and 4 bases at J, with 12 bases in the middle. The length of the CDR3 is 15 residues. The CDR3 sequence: CASSPMTGGYNEQFC. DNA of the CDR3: TGTGCCAGCTCACCAATGACAGGAGGGTACAATGAGCAGTTCTGC.

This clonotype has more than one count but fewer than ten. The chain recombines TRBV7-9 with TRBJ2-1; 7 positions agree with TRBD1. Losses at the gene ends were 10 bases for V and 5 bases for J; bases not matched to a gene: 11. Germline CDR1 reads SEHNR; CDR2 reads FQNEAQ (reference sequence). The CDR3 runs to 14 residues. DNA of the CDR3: TGTGCCACTCCCCAAGGGGACAGAGACAATGAGCAGTTCTTC. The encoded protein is CATPQGDRDNEQFF.

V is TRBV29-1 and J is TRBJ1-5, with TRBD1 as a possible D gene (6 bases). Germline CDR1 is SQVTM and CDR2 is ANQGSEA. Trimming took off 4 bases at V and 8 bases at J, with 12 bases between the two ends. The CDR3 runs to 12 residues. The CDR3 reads CSVGGGNKPQHF. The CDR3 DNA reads TGCAGCGTTGGAGGGGGGAATAAGCCCCAGCATTTT.

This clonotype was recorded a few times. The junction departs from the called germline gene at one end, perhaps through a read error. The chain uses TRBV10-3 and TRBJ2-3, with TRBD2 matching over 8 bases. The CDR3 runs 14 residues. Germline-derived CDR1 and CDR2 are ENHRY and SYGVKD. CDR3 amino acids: CAIRKSGSRDTQYF. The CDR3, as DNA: TGTGCCATCAGGAAAAGCGGGAGCAGAGATACGCAGTATTTT.